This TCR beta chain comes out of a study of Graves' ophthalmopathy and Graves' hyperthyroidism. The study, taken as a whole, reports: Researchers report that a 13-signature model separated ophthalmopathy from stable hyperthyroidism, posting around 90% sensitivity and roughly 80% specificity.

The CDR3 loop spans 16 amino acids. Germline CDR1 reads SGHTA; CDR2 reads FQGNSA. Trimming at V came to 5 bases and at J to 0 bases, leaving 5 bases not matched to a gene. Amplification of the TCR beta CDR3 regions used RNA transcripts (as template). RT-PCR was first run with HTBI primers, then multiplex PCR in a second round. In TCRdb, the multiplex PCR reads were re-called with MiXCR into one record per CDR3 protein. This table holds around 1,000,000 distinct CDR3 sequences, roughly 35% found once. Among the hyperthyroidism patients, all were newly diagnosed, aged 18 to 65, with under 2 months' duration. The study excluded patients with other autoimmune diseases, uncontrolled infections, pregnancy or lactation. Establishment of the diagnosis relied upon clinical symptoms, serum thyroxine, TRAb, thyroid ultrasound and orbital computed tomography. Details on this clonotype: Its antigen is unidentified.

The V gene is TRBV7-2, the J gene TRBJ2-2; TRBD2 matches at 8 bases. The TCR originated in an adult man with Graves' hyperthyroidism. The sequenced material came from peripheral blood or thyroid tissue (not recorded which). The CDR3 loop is CASSPGLASNTGELFF. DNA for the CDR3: TGTGCCAGCAGCCCTGGACTAGCCTCGAACACCGGGGAGCTGTTTTTT. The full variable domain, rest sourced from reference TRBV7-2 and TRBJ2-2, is GAGVSQSPSNKVTEKGKDVELRCDPISGHTALYWYRQSLGQGLEFLIYFQGNSAPDKSGLPSDRFSAERTGGSVSTLTIQRTQQEDSAVYLCASSPGLASNTGELFFGEGSRLTVL.